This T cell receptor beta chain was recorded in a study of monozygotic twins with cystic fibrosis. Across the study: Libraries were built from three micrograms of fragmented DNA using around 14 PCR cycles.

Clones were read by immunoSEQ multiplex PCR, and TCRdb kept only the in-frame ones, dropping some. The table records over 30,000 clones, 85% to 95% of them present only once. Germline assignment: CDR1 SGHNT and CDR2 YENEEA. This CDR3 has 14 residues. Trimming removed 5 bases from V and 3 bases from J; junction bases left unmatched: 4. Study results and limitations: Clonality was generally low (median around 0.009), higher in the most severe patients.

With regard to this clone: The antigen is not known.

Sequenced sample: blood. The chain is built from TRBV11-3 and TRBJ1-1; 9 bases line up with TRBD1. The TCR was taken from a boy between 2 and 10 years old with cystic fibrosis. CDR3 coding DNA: TGTGCCAGCAGCGAACAGGGGGCGGACACTGAAGCTTTCTTT. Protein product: CASSEQGADTEAFF. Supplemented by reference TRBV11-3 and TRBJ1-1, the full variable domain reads EAGVVQSPRYKIIEKKQPVAFWCNPISGHNTLYWYLQNLGQGPELLIRYENEEAVDDSQLPKDRFSAERLKGVDSTLKIQPAELGDSAVYLCASSEQGADTEAFFGQGTRLTVV.